The 22 T cell receptor beta chains below come from one sample, sequenced in a study of blood T cells in healthy people across ages. Together with a sample-barcoded 5' primer, a J-beta primer mix was included in a second PCR lasting roughly 6 to 12 cycles. TCRdb re-called the 5' RACE reads through MiXCR, storing one row per CDR3 protein. The data hold some 1.6 million distinct CDR3 sequences, with around 36% observed a single time. The sequenced sample was blood. The receptors here all came from a woman aged 30 to 39 in good health.

In this sample, this clonotype turned up a few times. V gene TRBV6-1 combines with J gene TRBJ2-1; D remains unclear. With the DNA end fitting TRBJ2-7 better, the J assignment may be wrong. Germline CDR1 and CDR2: MNHNS and SASEGT. This CDR3 comprises 15 residues. The CDR3 loop reads CASSEVVANYNEQYF. In nucleotides, the CDR3 is TGTGCCAGCAGTGAGGTGGTAGCTAACTACAATGAGCAGTACTTC.

With respect to this clonotype: This may stem from a read error, because a much larger clone lies one nucleotide away. The chain combines TRBV7-9 with TRBJ2-5, with a possible D match to TRBD2 (6 bases). CDR3 length equals 14 residues. Germline loops: CDR1 SEHNR, CDR2 FQNEAQ (reference sequence). Here the CDR3 reads CTSSFRVGGETQYF. The CDR3 bases are TGTACCAGCAGCTTTCGAGTGGGGGGAGAGACCCAGTACTTC.

Details on this clonotype: One end of the junction does not line up with germline, which may come from a read error. The chain uses TRBV6-2 or TRBV6-3 and TRBJ2-5; D uncertain. Germline CDR1 reads MNHEY; CDR2 reads SVGEGT. This CDR3 contains 13 residues. The CDR3, as DNA: TGTGCCAGCAGTTACACCAAACAAGGGACCCAGTACTTC. It translates to CASSYTKQGTQYF.

This sequence joins TRBV3-1 and TRBJ2-7; D gene ambiguous. This CDR3 region has 15 residues. The V end was cut by 1 base, the J end by 5 bases, with 15 bases between. The germline V gene encodes CDR1 LGHDT and CDR2 YNNKEL (reference sequence). CDR3 sequence reads: CASSQAPSPEDEQYF. In DNA, the CDR3 is TGTGCCAGCAGCCAAGCCCCCTCTCCAGAGGACGAGCAGTACTTC.

This clonotype was counted only a few times. The chain combines TRBV20-1 with TRBJ1-2; 8 positions agree with TRBD1. This CDR3 region has 14 residues. CDR1 is DFQATT, CDR2 SNEGSKA, per germline (reference sequence). Trimming at V came to 6 bases and at J to 4 bases, leaving 10 bases not matched to a gene. In nucleotides, the CDR3 is TGCAGTGCGAGGGACAGGAACAACTTCTATGGCTACACCTTC. Residues: CSARDRNNFYGYTF.

The chain joins TRBV20-1 to TRBJ2-1; D unresolved. The CDR3 consists of 14 residues. In germline, CDR1 is DFQATT, CDR2 SNEGSKA (reference sequence). The ends were cut back, 6 bases at V and 0 bases at J, with 12 bases in the middle. This chain's CDR3 is CSATIANSYNEQFF. CDR3 bases: TGCAGTGCCACAATTGCAAACTCCTACAATGAGCAGTTCTTC.

This clonotype was seen more than once but under ten times. A read error may account for a junction end that differs from germline. The chain links TRBV2 to TRBJ2-5; 7 nucleotides agree with TRBD2. CDR3 length equals 14 residues. The V gene's germline CDR1 is SNHLY and CDR2 FYNNEI. The CDR3 nucleotides are TGTGCCAACAGTGAATCGGCTAGCGGAGAGACCCAGTACTTC. This gives the protein CANSESASGETQYF. The whole variable domain, filled in from reference TRBV2 and TRBJ2-5, reads EPEVTQTPSHQVTQMGQEVILRCVPISNHLYFYWYRQILGQKVEFLVSFYNNEISEKSEIFDDQFSVERPDGSNFTLKIRSTKLEDSAMYFCANSESASGETQYFGPGTRLLVL.

Comment on this clonotype: A read error may explain this, as a much larger clone is one base away. The rearrangement links TRBV7-9 to TRBJ1-2; D is unclear. The CDR3 is 14 residues long. CDR1 SEHNR and CDR2 FQNEAQ come from the germline V gene (reference sequence). Trimming took off 5 bases at V and 4 bases at J, with 14 bases between the two ends. The CDR3 spells CASSGNPSLYGYTF. The CDR3 bases are TGTGCCAGCAGCGGGAATCCAAGCCTCTATGGCTACACCTTC.

V and J are TRBV5-1 and TRBJ1-1; D perhaps matches TRBD1 (5 bases). The germline CDR1 and CDR2 sequences are SGHRS and YFSETQ. The CDR3 is 17 residues long. V shed 6 bases and J shed 3 bases, with 24 bases lying between them. The CDR3, as DNA: TGCGCCAGCAACTATTTCGGAAAGGGGATTGTAGACACTGAAGCTTTCTTT. It is translated as CASNYFGKGIVDTEAFF.

This chain joins TRBV6-5 and TRBJ2-7, with D unclear. The CDR3 extends over 12 amino acids. Between the trimmed V and J ends, which lost 7 bases and 3 bases, there was a span of 10 bases. Germline assignment: CDR1 MNHEY and CDR2 SVGAGI. CDR3 in amino acids: CASKQGNYEQYF. The CDR3 region has the DNA TGTGCCAGCAAGCAAGGAAACTACGAGCAGTACTTC.

The rearrangement joins TRBV12-3 or TRBV12-4 to TRBJ2-7; D may be TRBD1 (5 bases). Between the trimmed V and J ends, which lost 6 bases and 2 bases, there was a span of 14 bases. The CDR3 has 14 amino acids. This CDR3 is CASSRLPRAYEQYF. DNA of the CDR3: TGTGCCAGCAGCCGACTTCCCAGGGCCTACGAGCAGTACTTC.

The chain recombines TRBV28 with TRBJ2-5, with 13 bases identical to TRBD2. The better agreement between TRBJ2-7 and the DNA end casts doubt on the J call. The V gene's germline CDR1 is MDHEN and CDR2 SYDVKM. The CDR3 contains 16 residues. CDR3 loop: CASKRRLTSGRYEQYF. DNA of the CDR3: TGTGCCAGCAAACGGCGTTTGACTAGCGGGAGGTACGAGCAGTACTTC.

The rearrangement uses TRBV20-1 and TRBJ1-2, with TRBD1 identical over 9 bases. CDR3 size: 14 residues. Losses at the gene ends were 6 bases for V and 4 bases for J; bases not matched to a gene: 9. Germline loops: CDR1 DFQATT, CDR2 SNEGSKA (reference sequence). The CDR3 spells CSAPDRGRIYGYTF. For the CDR3, the DNA is TGCAGTGCGCCGGACAGGGGCAGGATCTATGGCTACACCTTC.

This clonotype has at least ten counts. The chain couples TRBV20-1 to TRBJ2-5; possible D gene TRBD1, 6 bases. The ends were cut back, 6 bases at V and 4 bases at J, with 15 bases in the middle. The CDR3 has 13 amino acids. CDR1 and CDR2 (germline): DFQATT, SNEGSKA (reference sequence). CDR3 bases: TGCAGTGCCTTATATCTAGGGGGAGAGACCCAGTACTTC. This gives the protein CSALYLGGETQYF.

The V gene is TRBV20-1, the J gene TRBJ2-3; 12 nucleotides line up with TRBD2. This CDR3 has 16 amino acids. The germline V gene has CDR1 DFQATT and CDR2 SNEGSKA (reference sequence). Losses at the gene ends were 3 bases for V and 5 bases for J; bases not matched to a gene: 9. CDR3 bases: TGCAGTGCTAGGGCTGGACTAGCGGGAACAAGAGATACGCAGTATTTT. Protein sequence: CSARAGLAGTRDTQYF.

CDR3 loop: CASSMGGRANIQYF. The CDR3 DNA is TGTGCCAGTAGTATGGGCGGGAGAGCAAACATTCAGTACTTC. This chain connects TRBV19 to TRBJ2-4, with 7 bases aligning to TRBD2. Germline V gives CDR1 LNHDA, CDR2 SQIVND (reference sequence). The CDR3 runs 14 residues. The V gene end was trimmed by 3 bases and the J gene end by 6 bases; junction bases not matched to a gene: 5.

In its sample, this clonotype was seen many times. V is TRBV11-2 and J is TRBJ2-5; perhaps TRBD2 as D (7 bases). The CDR3 runs to 15 residues. V was shortened by 2 bases and J by 5 bases, with 15 bases between the two germline ends. The V gene's germline CDR1 is SGHAT and CDR2 FQNNGV. CDR3 sequence reads: CASSLWIQGGETQYF. The CDR3 bases are TGTGCCAGCAGCTTATGGATACAGGGAGGGGAGACCCAGTACTTC.

The chain employs TRBV6-1 and TRBJ2-5, with TRBD1 matching over 8 bases. Germline CDR1 and CDR2: MNHNS and SASEGT. CDR3 length: 13 amino acids. The V segment lost 7 bases and the J segment 5 bases; nucleotides outside the gene matches: 6. CDR3 nucleotides: TGTGCCAGCACCGGACAGGGTAGGGAGACCCAGTACTTC. Translated, it gives CASTGQGRETQYF.

This clonotype has only a few counts. This rearrangement joins TRBV6-1 to TRBJ2-5, with a possible D match to TRBD2 (6 bases). Germline CDR1 reads MNHNS; CDR2 reads SASEGT. V lost 3 bases, J lost 5 bases, and 10 bases lay in between. The CDR3 is 13 residues long. DNA of the CDR3: TGTGCCAGCAGTGAGGGGACTCTCGAGACCCAGTACTTC. Amino acid sequence: CASSEGTLETQYF.

The V gene is TRBV9, the J gene TRBJ1-1; D remains ambiguous. Trimming took off 0 bases at V and 1 base at J, with 7 bases between the two ends. This CDR3 has 14 amino acids. Germline V gene lookup returns CDR1 SGDLS and CDR2 YYNGEE. The CDR3, as DNA: TGTGCCAGCAGCGTAGAGATAGAGAACACTGAAGCTTTCTTT. Translation gives CASSVEIENTEAFF.

There are a few counts of this clonotype. V and J are TRBV7-9 and TRBJ2-7; a possible D gene is TRBD2 (5 bases). The CDR3 length is 12 residues. Per the germline V gene, CDR1 is SEHNR and CDR2 is FQNEAQ (reference sequence). Trimming shortened V by 7 bases and J by 7 bases, and 14 bases separated the two germline ends. CDR3 loop: CASISNGGEQYF. CDR3 DNA: TGTGCCAGCATCTCAAACGGCGGGGAGCAGTACTTC.

The chain carries TRBV5-1 and TRBJ2-7; tentative D call: TRBD2 (6 bases). V shed 3 bases and J shed 3 bases, with 13 bases lying between them. This CDR3 comprises 14 residues. The germline V gene encodes CDR1 SGHRS and CDR2 YFSETQ. The CDR3 reads CASSSNGGSYEQYF. CDR3 coding DNA: TGCGCCAGCAGCTCCAACGGGGGAAGCTACGAGCAGTACTTC.